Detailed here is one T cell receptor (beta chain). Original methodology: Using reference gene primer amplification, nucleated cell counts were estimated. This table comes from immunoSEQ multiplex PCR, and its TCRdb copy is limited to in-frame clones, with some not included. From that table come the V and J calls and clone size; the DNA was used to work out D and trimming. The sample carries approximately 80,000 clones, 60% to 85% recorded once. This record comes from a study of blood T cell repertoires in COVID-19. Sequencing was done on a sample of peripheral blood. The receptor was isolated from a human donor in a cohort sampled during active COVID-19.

CDR3 residues: CASIRLAGEHYNEQFF. As DNA, the CDR3 is TGTGCCAGCATAAGACTAGCGGGAGAACACTACAATGAGCAGTTCTTC. V and J are TRBV11-2 and TRBJ2-1; 12 nucleotides align to TRBD2. Trimming took 7 bases from V and 3 from J; bases not matched to a gene: 7. CDR1 is SGHAT and CDR2 is FQNNGV in the germline V gene. This CDR3 has 16 amino acids.